Listed here are 23 T cell receptor beta chains from one sample, sequenced in a study of beta chain features in type 1 diabetes. Study observations and caveats: There was a moderate but significant shortening of TCRB CDR3s in all four CD4+ subsets of Type 1 diabetes patients.

These receptors' antigens are unknown. Every isolated RNA sample was fully reverse transcribed, so sequencing captured expressed TCRB transcripts. TCRdb's table, derived via immunoSEQ multiplex PCR, lists solely in-frame clones and lacks some. The table shows some 700,000 clones, with over 10% occurring only once. Specimen: naive CD4+ T cells from blood. Every receptor here comes from a man younger than 35 with type 1 diabetes.

The rearrangement links TRBV7-9 to TRBJ2-5, with 7 bases aligning to TRBD1. The trim removed 10 bases at V and 3 bases at J, leaving 2 bases unmatched. Germline-derived CDR1 and CDR2 are SEHNR and FQNEAQ (reference sequence). This CDR3 is built from 11 residues. CDR3 sequence: CATGTEETQYF. CDR3 DNA: TGTGCCACCGGGACAGAAGAGACCCAGTACTTC. Using reference TRBV7-9 and TRBJ2-5 for the parts outside the CDR3, the full variable domain is DTGVSQNPRHKITKRGQNVTFRCDPISEHNRLYWYRQTLGQGPEFLTYFQNEAQLEKSRLLSDRFSAERPKGSFSTLEIQRTEQGDSAMYLCATGTEETQYFGPGTRLLVL.

The chain joins TRBV6-1 to TRBJ2-5; TRBD1 matches at 7 bases. After removal of 4 bases from V and 5 bases from J, the junction contained 7 bases not matched to a gene. The CDR3 covers 14 residues. Germline CDR1 MNHNS, CDR2 SASEGT. CDR3 nucleotides: TGTGCCAGCAGTGCACAGGGGATGGCGGAGACCCAGTACTTC. The encoded protein is CASSAQGMAETQYF.

The chain combines TRBV10-3 with TRBJ2-1, with 10 bases lining up with TRBD1. V gave up 0 bases and J gave up 8 bases; unmatched junction bases: 10. The CDR3 extends over 17 amino acids. Germline loops: CDR1 ENHRY, CDR2 SYGVKD. The CDR3: CAISESTGGPGADEQFF. CDR3 coding DNA: TGTGCCATCAGTGAGTCGACAGGGGGCCCTGGCGCGGATGAGCAGTTCTTC.

The V gene is TRBV9, the J gene TRBJ2-1, with a tentative D call TRBD2 (5 bases). Germline loops: CDR1 SGDLS, CDR2 YYNGEE. The CDR3 contains 15 residues. Trimming removed 4 bases at V and 3 bases at J, with 14 bases between. In nucleotides, the CDR3 is TGTGCCAGCAGCCCCCGGGAAGGGAGCTACAATGAGCAGTTCTTC. Encoded protein: CASSPREGSYNEQFF.

This clone occurred a few times. This chain links TRBV2 with TRBJ1-5, with 9 bases lining up with TRBD1. The CDR3 is 15 residues long. V shed 7 bases, J shed 1 base, and the junction held 5 bases outside the gene matches. CDR1 and CDR2 (germline): SNHLY, FYNNEI. The CDR3 DNA is TGTGCCAGCACCCACAGGGGGCCAAGCAATCAGCCCCAGCATTTT. Amino acid sequence: CASTHRGPSNQPQHF. Looking up the rest from reference TRBV2 and TRBJ1-5 gives the full variable domain: EPEVTQTPSHQVTQMGQEVILRCVPISNHLYFYWYRQILGQKVEFLVSFYNNEISEKSEIFDDQFSVERPDGSNFTLKIRSTKLEDSAMYFCASTHRGPSNQPQHFGDGTRLSIL.

This clone has a handful of counts. The rearrangement uses TRBV7-2 and TRBJ2-1; D is unclear. The CDR3 spans 12 residues. Trimming stripped 1 base from V and 7 bases from J, with 5 bases between. CDR1 and CDR2 (germline): SGHTA, FQGNSA. CDR3 in DNA: TGTGCCAGCAGCTTAGGGGCAAATGAGCAGTTCTTC. Amino acids: CASSLGANEQFF.

This chain connects TRBV9 to TRBJ2-3, with a possible D match to TRBD1 (7 bases). V shed 0 bases and J shed 4 bases, with 21 bases lying between them. This CDR3 is 18 amino acids long. Germline assignment: CDR1 SGDLS and CDR2 YYNGEE. The CDR3 sequence: CASSVAGGLTEYPDTQYF. The CDR3 DNA reads as TGTGCCAGCAGCGTAGCAGGGGGGCTAACGGAGTACCCAGATACGCAGTATTTT.

This clone was recorded a few times. V gene TRBV6-4 combines with J gene TRBJ1-6; D not resolved. The germline CDR1 and CDR2 sequences are MRHNA and SNTAGT. This CDR3 is built from 16 residues. V was clipped by 2 bases and J by 7 bases, with 15 bases between them. This CDR3 reads CASSDGRPSRNSPLHF. DNA for the CDR3: TGTGCCAGCAGTGACGGCCGCCCCTCAAGGAATTCACCCCTCCACTTT.

There are a few counts of this clone. This CDR3 reads CAILDRGNTEAFF. CDR3 bases: TGTGCCATCCTGGACAGGGGGAACACTGAAGCTTTCTTT. The V call is TRBV10-3, the J call TRBJ1-1; TRBD1 matches at 9 bases. J gave up 1 base and V 8 bases, and 2 bases lay outside the gene matches. Germline assignment: CDR1 ENHRY and CDR2 SYGVKD. There are 13 residues in the CDR3.

J is TRBJ2-7 and V is TRBV5-1; tentatively, D is TRBD1 (6 bases). V lost 1 base and J 2 bases, leaving 16 bases between the germline ends. Looked up from germline, CDR1 is SGHRS and CDR2 is YFSETQ. The CDR3 has 16 residues. In DNA form, the CDR3 reads TGCGCCAGCAGCTTGAAGAACAGGGCCGATGCCTACGAGCAGTACTTC. Protein: CASSLKNRADAYEQYF.

This clone was counted between two and nine times. CDR3 nucleotide sequence: TGTGCCAGCAGCTCGGGTGGGACAGGCATCTACGAGCAGTACTTC. It yields the protein CASSSGGTGIYEQYF. The chain is built from TRBV5-8 and TRBJ2-7, with 8 bases identical to TRBD1. Germline trimming cut 3 bases from V and 3 bases from J; bases unmatched to any gene: 8. From germline, CDR1 is SGHTS and CDR2 YDEGEE. This CDR3 contains 15 residues.

V is TRBV7-9 and J is TRBJ1-1; the D gene is possibly TRBD1 (5 bases). CDR3 length: 13 amino acids. Germline V CDR1 and CDR2: SEHNR, FQNEAQ (reference sequence). The V and J ends lost 4 bases and 7 bases respectively, with 13 bases between them. The CDR3 reads CASSYGGESEAFF. The CDR3 nucleotides read TGTGCCAGCAGCTACGGAGGGGAAAGTGAAGCTTTCTTT.

In its sample, this clone was seen once. Other DNA sequences in the sample encode the same CDR3. The rearrangement links TRBV5-1 to TRBJ2-3, with D unclear. V gave up 0 bases and J gave up 5 bases, with 4 bases separating them. The CDR3 extends over 12 amino acids. Germline V gene sequence: CDR1 SGHRS, CDR2 YFSETQ. The chain's CDR3 is CASSLAEDTQYF. DNA of the CDR3: TGCGCCAGCAGCTTGGCCGAAGATACGCAGTATTTT.

The rearrangement links TRBV30 to TRBJ1-1; no reliable D call. Trimming removed 7 bases at V and 2 bases at J, with 11 bases between. The CDR3 sequence is 12 residues long. Germline-derived CDR1 and CDR2 are GTSNPN and SVGIG (reference sequence). The CDR3 DNA reads TGTGCCTCCGAGGGATCTAACACTGAAGCTTTCTTT. Translating gives CASEGSNTEAFF.

The J gene is TRBJ2-5, the V gene TRBV30; TRBD2 matches 11 bases. Trimming at V came to 1 base and at J to 1 base, leaving 8 bases not matched to a gene. CDR1 GTSNPN and CDR2 SVGIG come from the germline V gene (reference sequence). The CDR3 has 17 amino acids. This chain's CDR3 is CAWSGLAGGTLQETQYF. The CDR3 nucleotides are TGTGCCTGGAGTGGTCTAGCGGGGGGCACGCTCCAAGAGACCCAGTACTTC.

As to this clone: Possible read error: a much larger clone is one base away. V and J are TRBV7-3 and TRBJ1-1, with D unresolved. The CDR3 length is 13 residues. CDR1 SGHTA and CDR2 FQGTGA come from the germline V gene. Deletions cut 3 bases from V and 1 base from J, with 6 bases between. CDR3 loop: CASSFAENTEAFF. The CDR3 DNA is TGTGCCAGCAGCTTTGCGGAGAACACTGAAGCTTTCTTT.

This chain links TRBV5-6 with TRBJ2-6; 9 bases align to TRBD1. The germline V gene has CDR1 SGHDT and CDR2 YYEEEE. The CDR3 sequence is 17 residues long. V shed 3 bases and J 2 bases; nucleotides not matched to a gene: 6. This chain's CDR3 is CASSWGTGTTGANVLTF. The CDR3 DNA reads TGTGCCAGCAGCTGGGGGACAGGGACTACTGGGGCCAACGTCCTGACTTTC.

The J gene is TRBJ2-3, the V gene TRBV10-1; 8 bases fit TRBD1. After removal of 8 bases from V and 4 bases from J, the junction contained 8 bases not matched to a gene. The CDR3 covers 14 residues. Germline V gene lookup returns CDR1 WNHNN and CDR2 SYGVQD (reference sequence). CDR3 DNA sequence: TGCGCCAGCGCCAACGACAGGGGTGCAGATACGCAGTATTTT. The encoded protein is CASANDRGADTQYF.

This clone showed up just a few times. The genes are TRBV4-1 and TRBJ1-4; D ambiguous. With 4 bases removed from V and 7 bases from J, the gap between germline ends came to 7 bases. Germline assignment: CDR1 MGHRA and CDR2 YSYEKL. The length of the CDR3 is 12 residues. The CDR3 region has the DNA TGCGCCAGCAGCCCCCTGAGTGAAAAACTGTTTTTT. Protein sequence: CASSPLSEKLFF.

V is TRBV2 and J is TRBJ1-2; 7 bases map to TRBD1. The germline CDR1 and CDR2 sequences are SNHLY and FYNNEI. This CDR3 comprises 13 residues. Germline trimming cut 6 bases from V and 2 bases from J; bases unmatched to any gene: 3. In nucleotides, the CDR3 is TGTGCCAGCAGCCAGGGACAGAACTATGGCTACACCTTC. It encodes CASSQGQNYGYTF.

The rearrangement joins TRBV5-6 to TRBJ2-5; perhaps D is TRBD1 or TRBD2 (5 bases each). CDR1 and CDR2 from the germline V gene are SGHDT and YYEEEE. The CDR3 covers 11 residues. Trimming cost V 4 bases and J 5 bases, with 6 bases left between them. CDR3 in DNA: TGTGCCAGCAGCGGGGGTGAGACCCAGTACTTC. It specifies CASSGGETQYF.

As concerns this clone: Distinct nucleotide sequences in the sample also encode this CDR3. V usage is TRBV9 and J usage is TRBJ2-3, with D tentatively TRBD2 (5 bases). Germline CDR1 and CDR2: SGDLS and YYNGEE. Trimming shortened V by 0 bases and J by 2 bases, and 10 bases separated the two germline ends. This CDR3 is 15 amino acids long. CDR3 DNA: TGTGCCAGCAGCGTAGACGACTATTACACAGATACGCAGTATTTT. Translated, it gives CASSVDDYYTDTQYF.

Many counts were recorded for this clone. The chain has TRBV13 and TRBJ1-6, with TRBD1 as a possible D gene (5 bases). CDR3 length: 14 amino acids. Germline V gene data show CDR1 as PRHDT and CDR2 as FYEKMQ (reference sequence). V lost 5 bases to trimming and J lost 9 bases, with 14 bases between them. CDR3 nucleotides: TGTGCCAGCAGCCATGAGCTCCAGGGTTCACCCCTCCACTTT. Residues: CASSHELQGSPLHF.